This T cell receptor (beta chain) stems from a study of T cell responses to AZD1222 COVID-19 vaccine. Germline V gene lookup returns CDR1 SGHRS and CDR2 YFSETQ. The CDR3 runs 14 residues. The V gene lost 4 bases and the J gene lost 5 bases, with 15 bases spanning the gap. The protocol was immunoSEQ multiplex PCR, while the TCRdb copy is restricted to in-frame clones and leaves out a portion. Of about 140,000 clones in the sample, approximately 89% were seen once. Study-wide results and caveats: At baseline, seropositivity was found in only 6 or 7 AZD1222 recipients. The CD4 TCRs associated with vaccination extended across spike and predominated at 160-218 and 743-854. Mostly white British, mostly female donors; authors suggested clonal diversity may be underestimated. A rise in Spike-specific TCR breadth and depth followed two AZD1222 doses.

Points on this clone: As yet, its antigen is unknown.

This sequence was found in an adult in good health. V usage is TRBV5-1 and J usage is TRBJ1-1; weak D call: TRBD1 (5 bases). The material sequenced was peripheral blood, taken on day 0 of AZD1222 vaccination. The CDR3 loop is CASSPREVSTEAFF. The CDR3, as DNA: TGCGCCAGCAGCCCCAGGGAGGTTTCGACTGAAGCTTTCTTT.